The entry below describes one TCR beta chain. This clone was seen only once. The clone's antigen remains unknown. The sample holds no much larger clone one base away, and base qualities are not on file. This specimen belongs to a study of blood T cell repertoires in COVID-19 (dated by TCRdb to 2018 to 2020). About the investigation overall: Samples covering the acute and convalescent phases of COVID-19 were provided by collaborators in the United States, Italy and Spain. The prospective study material was composed of cDNA or gDNA derived from T cells, B-cell-depleted T cells, or PBMCs. Nearly every sample came with metadata listing a de-identified subject ID, COVID-19 status, age in years and sex. Deeply sampled blood TCRbeta repertoires from subjects exposed to, actively infected with, or recovered from COVID-19 were included in the dataset. Samples came from the ongoing ImmuneRACE study (first 160 participants) plus 1,254 subjects from 6 global collaborators. HLA class I and class II types, where available, came from metadata supplied by the sample provider rather than from assay-based typing. The repertoires were made available in a free public database intended to serve as a resource for research on the immune response to SARS-CoV-2. The full study reports these points: Clinical and demographic metadata were provided uncurated, with the amount varying by source and participant.

TCRbeta CDR3 regions were amplified from genomic DNA using the immunoSEQ Assay, a bias-controlled multiplex PCR. Regarding the original processing steps: Nucleated cell counts per sample were estimated from amplification of reference gene primers within the assay. Sequence reads were collapsed and filtered to measure the absolute abundance of every unique TCRbeta CDR3 rearrangement. Productive Simpson clonality was computed per sample as the square root of Simpson's diversity index over productive rearrangements. TCRdb carries this immuneACCESS record with in-frame sequences only. Its versions omit some clonotypes, under half of them owing to an unresolved V gene in the studies checked, with the rest unexplained. That table is the source of V, J and clone size, and D and trimming were worked out from the DNA. The sample table contains roughly 430,000 clones; only one count was recorded for approximately 88% of them. Jointly, the top ten make up approximately 2.1% of the sample.

In the prospective study, participants were about 18 to 100 years old, resided in 25 or so geographic areas of the United States, and were enrolled through a virtual design. In the prospective study, cohorts were assigned on the basis of participant-reported clinical history obtained from a screening survey and a study questionnaire. Each participant in the prospective study had whole blood, serum and a nasopharyngeal or oropharyngeal swab collected by mobile phlebotomists. Participants in the prospective study had the option to provide additional blood draws and questionnaires over a roughly two-month period. Blood samples from the prospective study were shipped frozen or at room temperature prior to DNA extraction. Sequences LNHNV (CDR1) and YYDKDF (CDR2) are obtained from the germline V gene (reference sequence). The CDR3 contains 18 residues, cysteine and phenylalanine counted. The retained sequence is limited to the CDR3, 54 bases, with the frame set at the first base. V and J are trimmed by 6 bases and 2 bases, and the gene matches miss 16 bases of the junction.

The sequence was obtained from a woman aged 40-49 years with acute COVID-19. Sequenced input: PBMCs or T cells enriched from blood (not recorded which). This receptor chain uses TRBV15 and TRBJ2-7, with 10 bases matching TRBD1. The CDR3 loop reads CATSLSDRGKFRTYEQYF. The DNA reads TGTGCCACCAGTCTTTCGGACAGGGGGAAGTTCCGAACCTACGAGCAGTACTTC.